These T cell receptor beta chains were read from a single sample in a study of blood T cell repertoires in COVID-19. Clones were sequenced by immunoSEQ multiplex PCR, and TCRdb holds only the in-frame ones, with some missing. The data contain approximately 250,000 clones, around 87% of them seen just once; the ten biggest clones take up 3.6%. Material for sequencing was peripheral blood. Every receptor here comes from a man younger than 35 with active or convalescent COVID-19. Each CDR3 is given with its conserved first and last residue. D genes are given only for firm matches. The listing skips clone size in some rows; elsewhere it reads once, few, many or a size class.

D gene,J gene,clone size,V gene,CDR3 DNA,CDR3 protein
-,TRBJ1-1,few,TRBV3-1/TRBV3-2,TGTGCCAGCAGCCAAGGCGACAGAAAAACGCAAGCTTTCTTT,CASSQGDRKTQAFF
-,TRBJ1-1,-,TRBV12-3/TRBV12-4,TGTGCCAGCAGTGCCGGGACTCACGCTGAAGCTTTCTTT,CASSAGTHAEAFF
TRBD1,TRBJ2-7,-,TRBV28,TGTGCCAGCAGTTTAATACAGGGGTACTCCTACGAGCAGTACTTC,CASSLIQGYSYEQYF
TRBD1,TRBJ2-5,-,TRBV5-6,TGTGCCAGCAGCTCTAGGACAGGAGGAGAGACCCAGTACTTC,CASSSRTGGETQYF
TRBD1,TRBJ2-7,-,TRBV18,TGTGCCAGCTCACCTTTGGTCGGGACAGGGAGCTCCTACGAGCAGTACTTC,CASSPLVGTGSSYEQYF
TRBD1,TRBJ1-5,-,TRBV28,TGTGCCAGCAGTTCACCCGGGACAGGGGATAGCAATCAGCCCCAGCATTTT,CASSSPGTGDSNQPQHF
-,TRBJ2-3,-,TRBV6-5,TGTGCCAGCAGTTACTTGGGGAGAAGCACAGATACGCAGTATTTT,CASSYLGRSTDTQYF
TRBD2,TRBJ2-7,-,TRBV7-9,TGTGCCAGCAGCAATGGACTAGCGGGGGGGTTCGAGCAGTACTTC,CASSNGLAGGFEQYF
TRBD1,TRBJ1-1,-,TRBV7-3,TGTGCCAGCAGCCCAGGGGGCAGCCAGGCTTTCTTT,CASSPGGSQAFF
TRBD1,TRBJ2-3,-,TRBV27,TGTGCCAGCAGTTTATCCCTAACGTCTGACAGGGTGCCCACAGATACGCAGTATTTT,CASSLSLTSDRVPTDTQYF
TRBD1,TRBJ2-7,-,TRBV4-1,TGCGCCAGCAGCCAAGATCCTGAAGGGGGCGACGAGCAGTACTTC,CASSQDPEGGDEQYF
-,TRBJ2-5,-,TRBV18,TGTGCCAGCTCACCACCAGGCCGGGGAGAAGAGACCCAGTACTTC,CASSPPGRGEETQYF
TRBD1,TRBJ2-5,-,TRBV18,TGTGCCAGCTCCCCGGGGACAGGGTTCGTTTTTGGAGAGACCCAGTACTTC,CASSPGTGFVFGETQYF
TRBD2,TRBJ2-2,few,TRBV2,TGTGCCAGCAGTCCCCCGACTAGCGGGAGGGTAACCGGGGAGCTGTTTTTT,CASSPPTSGRVTGELFF
TRBD2,TRBJ2-5,once,TRBV5-1,TGCGCCAGCAGCGCACAGACTAGCGGGGGAGAAGAGACCCAGTACTTC,CASSAQTSGGEETQYF
TRBD1,TRBJ1-1,-,TRBV5-1,TGCGCCAGCAGCGTACTACAGGGGGCGCGGGGGAACACTGAAGCTTTCTTT,CASSVLQGARGNTEAFF
-,TRBJ1-1,once,TRBV6-5,TGTGCCAGCAGTTACGGGCAGGGACAAGGTGAAGCTTTCTTT,CASSYGQGQGEAFF
-,TRBJ2-1,few,TRBV18,TGTGCCAGCTCACCATTCGGCGGGGACTCCTACAATGAGCAGTTCTTC,CASSPFGGDSYNEQFF
-,TRBJ1-2,-,TRBV2,TGTGCCAGCAGTGTTAGACAGGTCGGTGCGAGCTACACCTTC,CASSVRQVGASYTF
-,TRBJ2-5,-,TRBV18,TGTGCCAGCTCACCATCTGAAGAGACCCAGTACTTC,CASSPSEETQYF
TRBD2,TRBJ2-1,-,TRBV11-3,TGTGCCAGCAGGGTCGGGACTAACTCCTACAATGAGCAGTTCTTC,CASRVGTNSYNEQFF
-,TRBJ1-4,-,TRBV28,TGTGCCAGCAGGGAGGCAGGGGCCACTAATGAAAAACTGTTTTTT,CASREAGATNEKLFF
TRBD1,TRBJ1-1,-,TRBV11-2,TGTGCCAGCAGCTCCACAGGGGACACTGAAGCTTTCTTT,CASSSTGDTEAFF
TRBD1,TRBJ1-6,-,TRBV9,TGTGCCAGCAGCCACCCCAGGGGGCGAATTTCACCCCTCCACTTT,CASSHPRGRISPLHF
-,TRBJ2-2,-,TRBV24-1,TGTGCCACCAGTGATTTCTTTGGAGGGAACACCGGGGAGCTGTTTTTT,CATSDFFGGNTGELFF
-,TRBJ2-7,-,TRBV21-1,TGTGCCAGCACCCATAGATGCCTGCTAGCGGCGGCCAAATACGAGCAGTACTTC,CASTHRCLLAAAKYEQYF
-,TRBJ2-7,-,TRBV3-1/TRBV3-2,TGTGCCAGCAGCCAATCGGCAGCCGGGGAGCAGTACTTC,CASSQSAAGEQYF